The clone carrying this T cell receptor (beta chain) was observed many times. The record originates from a study of T cells after yellow fever vaccination. V lost 4 bases, J lost 7 bases, and 16 bases lay in between. The CDR3 runs to 14 residues. TCRdb reprocessed the 5' RACE reads with MiXCR, giving one entry per CDR3 protein. Among tens of thousands of distinct CDR3 sequences listed, 6% to 8% were seen once. V is TRBV12-3 or TRBV12-4 and J is TRBJ2-5; D not resolved. The source is a man aged 18 to 30 who received the YFV17D yellow fever vaccine. The sample consisted of CD8+ T cells sorted from PBMCs, taken roughly 14 days after the first yellow fever vaccination. The CDR3 nucleotides read TGTGCCAGCAGTTCTACAGCGAACTGGGTGACCCAGTACTTC. Amino acid sequence: CASSSTANWVTQYF.